This is a list of T cell receptor beta chains from one sample in a study of blood T cell repertoires in COVID-19. Here immunoSEQ multiplex PCR was the method, and the copy in TCRdb shows in-frame clones only, minus some. This sample has approximately 210,000 clones, with around 90% found just once. Sequences were obtained from PBMCs or T cells enriched from blood (not recorded which). The receptors shown here come from a woman aged 50 to 60 with acute COVID-19. Both conserved end residues are part of each CDR3. Fields, in order: V gene, CDR3 length, D gene, clone size, J gene, CDR3 protein, CDR3 DNA. D genes are given only for firm matches. For some rows the clone size is stated as once, few or many, or as a class when expanded; others skip it.

>TRBV24-1|16|-|-|TRBJ2-2
CATSDLTGDNTGELFF
TGTGCCACCAGTGACCTGACAGGTGACAACACCGGGGAGCTGTTTTTT
>TRBV27|14|-|-|TRBJ1-5
CASSLSGVRQPQHF
TGTGCCAGCAGTTTATCAGGGGTTAGACAGCCCCAGCATTTT
>TRBV28|14|-|-|TRBJ1-5
CASSVQGNNQPQHF
TGTGCCAGCAGTGTCCAGGGGAACAATCAGCCCCAGCATTTT
>TRBV9|17|TRBD2|-|TRBJ2-1
CASSVKSAGVGYNEQFF
TGTGCCAGCAGCGTAAAATCAGCGGGAGTGGGCTACAATGAGCAGTTCTTC
>TRBV19|13|-|-|TRBJ1-1
CASSRTGITEAFF
TGTGCCAGTAGCAGAACAGGGATCACTGAAGCTTTCTTT
>TRBV4-3|19|-|-|TRBJ2-2
CASSQVPWRSPRLIGELFF
TGCGCCAGCAGCCAAGTGCCTTGGCGGTCGCCCCGACTTATCGGGGAGCTGTTTTTT
>TRBV12-2|15|-|-|TRBJ2-7
CASRLGSDRGDEQYF
TGTGCAAGTCGCTTAGGTTCGGACAGGGGAGACGAGCAGTACTTC
>TRBV7-2|15|TRBD2|once|TRBJ2-7
CASSFRAGVNYEQYF
TGTGCCAGCAGCTTTCGAGCGGGAGTTAATTACGAGCAGTACTTC
>TRBV19|15|-|-|TRBJ2-4
CASSQIRRPKNIQYF
TGTGCCAGTAGCCAGATTAGGCGGCCCAAAAACATTCAGTACTTC
>TRBV21-1|16|-|-|TRBJ1-5
CASSKELGQGNQPQHF
TGTGCCAGCAGCAAAGAATTGGGACAGGGTAATCAGCCCCAGCATTTT
>TRBV7-6|17|-|-|TRBJ1-5
CASSSSDSLPGNQPQHF
TGTGCCAGCAGCTCCTCGGACAGCCTACCTGGCAATCAGCCCCAGCATTTT
>TRBV28|14|TRBD2|once|TRBJ2-1
CASSLDGRAGEQFF
TGTGCCAGCAGTTTAGACGGGAGGGCCGGTGAGCAGTTCTTC
>TRBV28|16|-|-|TRBJ1-5
CASSPHGGYSNQPQHF
TGTGCCAGCAGTCCCCATGGAGGGTATAGCAATCAGCCCCAGCATTTT
>TRBV6-2/TRBV6-3|16|-|-|TRBJ2-1
CASSYRGSSGRNEQFF
TGTGCCAGCAGTTACCGCGGGTCCTCGGGGAGGAATGAGCAGTTCTTC
>TRBV3-1/TRBV3-2|14|-|-|TRBJ2-3
CASSPRLVLDTQYF
TGTGCCAGCAGCCCCCGACTAGTTTTAGATACGCAGTATTTT
>TRBV24-1|16|-|-|TRBJ1-5
CATSDTRGGPNQPQHF
TGTGCCACCAGTGACACTCGGGGGGGTCCTAATCAGCCCCAGCATTTT
>TRBV15|15|TRBD2|-|TRBJ2-1
CATSGGLAVYNEQFF
TGTGCCACCAGCGGGGGACTAGCGGTTTACAATGAGCAGTTCTTC
>TRBV9|16|TRBD2|-|TRBJ2-1
CASSPEGTSVYNEQFF
TGTGCCAGCAGCCCAGAGGGGACTAGCGTTTACAATGAGCAGTTCTTC
>TRBV5-1|16|TRBD1|-|TRBJ2-2
CASSPGQGQRSGELFF
TGCGCCAGCAGCCCCGGACAGGGGCAGAGGTCCGGGGAGCTGTTTTTT
>TRBV9|16|TRBD2|-|TRBJ2-7
CASKARLVAGDYEQYF
TGTGCCAGCAAAGCAAGATTGGTGGCGGGGGACTACGAGCAGTACTTC